Listed below are T cell receptor beta chains from one sample, sequenced in a study of cytomegalovirus exposure and HLA in healthy donors. TCRdb keeps only in-frame clones here, not all; method: immunoSEQ multiplex PCR. Here the sample spans some 160,000 clones, 77% being singletons. The specimen was PBMCs. The source of these receptors is a woman between 25 and 40 years old in good health and CMV-seronegative. The CDR3 runs from the conserved cysteine through the conserved F or W. D genes are given only for firm matches. The listing skips clone size in some rows; elsewhere it reads once, few, many or a size class.

D gene,J gene,V gene,clone size,CDR3 protein,CDR3 DNA
TRBD2,TRBJ2-1,TRBV7-7,-,CASSLSAGGLDEQFF,TGTGCCAGCAGCTTAAGCGCGGGAGGGCTTGATGAGCAGTTCTTC
-,TRBJ1-2,TRBV27,-,CASSFRDTYGYTF,TGTGCCAGCAGTTTTAGGGACACCTATGGCTACACCTTC
-,TRBJ1-4,TRBV5-1,-,CASSPQPEVAINEKLFF,TGCGCCAGCAGCCCTCAACCCGAGGTGGCAATAAATGAAAAACTGTTTTTT
-,TRBJ2-5,TRBV7-3,once,CASSLLVSKETQYF,TGTGCCAGCAGCTTACTAGTCAGCAAAGAGACCCAGTACTTC
TRBD1,TRBJ2-7,TRBV5-6,-,CASSLAWTGIYEQYF,TGTGCCAGCAGCTTGGCCTGGACAGGGATCTACGAGCAGTACTTC
-,TRBJ1-2,TRBV19,-,CASSPRGESNYGYTF,TGTGCCAGTAGTCCCCGGGGGGAATCCAACTATGGCTACACCTTC
-,TRBJ1-5,TRBV7-8,-,CASSLVSAYNQPQHF,TGTGCCAGCAGCTTAGTTTCCGCCTACAATCAGCCCCAGCATTTT
-,TRBJ1-1,TRBV5-1,-,CASGARGGATEAFF,TGCGCCAGCGGAGCCCGGGGGGGGGCCACTGAAGCTTTCTTT
-,TRBJ2-6,TRBV7-9,few,CASSLIRTGANVLTF,TGTGCCAGCAGTCTCATCAGGACTGGGGCCAACGTCCTGACTTTC
-,TRBJ1-1,TRBV20-1,-,CSARGATEAFF,TGCAGTGCTCGGGGGGCCACTGAAGCTTTCTTT
TRBD1,TRBJ1-2,TRBV6-5,-,CASSEMTGGDGYTF,TGTGCCAGCAGTGAGATGACAGGGGGCGATGGCTACACCTTC
-,TRBJ2-5,TRBV28,few,CASSLWAQRGGTQYF,TGTGCCAGCAGTTTATGGGCCCAGAGGGGGGGGACCCAGTACTTC
TRBD1,TRBJ2-7,TRBV7-6,-,CASSSGQISYEQYF,TGTGCCAGCAGCTCGGGACAGATATCCTACGAGCAGTACTTC
-,TRBJ1-6,TRBV5-1,-,CASSLGSSYNSPLHF,TGCGCCAGCAGCTTAGGGAGCTCCTATAATTCACCCCTCCACTTT
-,TRBJ1-6,TRBV6-1,-,CASRATALDSPLHF,TGTGCCAGCAGGGCGACAGCGTTGGATTCACCCCTCCACTTT
TRBD2,TRBJ2-5,TRBV9,-,CASSVDGLAETQYF,TGTGCCAGCAGCGTAGATGGACTAGCGGAGACCCAGTACTTC
TRBD1,TRBJ2-7,TRBV27,-,CASATTGSSYEQYF,TGTGCCAGCGCCACGACAGGGAGCTCCTACGAGCAGTACTTC
-,TRBJ2-7,TRBV5-4,-,CARLPRLSEQYF,TGTGCCAGGCTGCCGAGGCTCTCCGAGCAGTACTTC
TRBD1,TRBJ1-1,TRBV5-6,few,CASSRDREEAFF,TGTGCCAGCAGCAGGGACAGAGAAGAAGCTTTCTTT
TRBD2,TRBJ2-1,TRBV4-3,few,CASSQHPHGSGRADEQFF,TGCGCCAGCAGCCAACATCCCCATGGGAGCGGGAGAGCGGATGAGCAGTTCTTC
-,TRBJ1-5,TRBV19,-,CASSIRGSNQPQHF,TGTGCCAGTAGTATCAGGGGAAGCAATCAGCCCCAGCATTTT
-,TRBJ1-5,TRBV7-8,-,CASSLVSGYNQPQHF,TGTGCCAGCAGCTTAGTCAGCGGATACAATCAGCCCCAGCATTTT
TRBD2,TRBJ2-7,TRBV30,-,CAWSVIGEGYEQYF,TGTGCCTGGAGTGTAATTGGGGAGGGGTACGAGCAGTACTTC
TRBD1,TRBJ1-1,TRBV19,few,CASSLRPGQGAAEAFF,TGTGCCAGTAGTCTAAGACCGGGACAGGGGGCTGCTGAAGCTTTCTTT
TRBD2,TRBJ2-5,TRBV7-2,few,CASSLMAGVGETQYF,TGTGCCAGCAGCCTAATGGCGGGAGTAGGGGAGACCCAGTACTTC
-,TRBJ2-5,TRBV6-5,-,CASSPSGEQETQYF,TGTGCCAGCAGTCCGTCGGGAGAGCAAGAGACCCAGTACTTC
TRBD1,TRBJ1-2,TRBV6-1,-,CASIRSQGADYGYTF,TGTGCCAGCATCCGATCCCAGGGGGCGGACTATGGCTACACCTTC
-,TRBJ1-6,TRBV27,-,CASRASQGPLHF,TGTGCCAGCAGGGCCTCTCAGGGACCCCTCCACTTT
-,TRBJ2-7,TRBV19,-,CASSISETAPYEQYF,TGTGCCAGTAGTATTTCCGAGACAGCCCCCTACGAGCAGTACTTC
-,TRBJ1-2,TRBV5-1,-,CASSFRQGLNYGYTF,TGCGCCAGCAGCTTTCGGCAGGGACTAAACTATGGCTACACCTTC
TRBD1,TRBJ1-5,TRBV5-5,-,CASSLEQGAGQPQHF,TGTGCCAGCAGCTTGGAACAGGGGGCCGGTCAGCCCCAGCATTTT
-,TRBJ2-5,TRBV29-1,-,CSAGGEEYVETQYF,TGCAGCGCTGGCGGGGAAGAGTATGTAGAGACCCAGTACTTC
-,TRBJ1-5,TRBV6-1,-,CASSGTDFSNQPQHF,TGTGCCAGCAGTGGGACTGACTTTAGCAATCAGCCCCAGCATTTT
TRBD1,TRBJ1-1,TRBV6-1,many,CASSEAGTGATEAFF,TGTGCCAGCAGTGAAGCAGGGACAGGGGCCACTGAAGCTTTCTTT
TRBD1,TRBJ2-1,TRBV9,-,CASSPGQGSNEQFF,TGTGCCAGCAGCCCCGGACAGGGAAGCAATGAGCAGTTCTTC
-,TRBJ2-7,TRBV30,-,CAWSPNYFYEQYF,TGTGCCTGGAGCCCGAACTACTTCTACGAGCAGTACTTC
-,TRBJ1-3,TRBV6-1,-,CASSEVIEVSSGNTIYF,TGTGCCAGCAGTGAAGTTATTGAGGTCAGCTCTGGAAACACCATATATTTT
-,TRBJ1-5,TRBV19,-,CASSSGQPQHF,TGTGCCAGTAGTAGCGGTCAGCCCCAGCATTTT
TRBD1,TRBJ1-2,TRBV6-1,few,CASGPGQGNYGYTF,TGTGCCAGCGGACCGGGACAGGGGAACTATGGCTACACCTTC
-,TRBJ2-3,TRBV14,-,CASSQQGPRTDTQYF,TGTGCCAGCAGCCAACAGGGGCCTCGCACAGATACGCAGTATTTT
-,TRBJ2-1,TRBV5-1,-,CASSLVGFVNEQFF,TGCGCCAGCAGCTTGGTCGGGTTCGTAAATGAGCAGTTCTTC
-,TRBJ1-1,TRBV29-1,few,CSVRLGLRGRAEAFF,TGCAGCGTTCGATTGGGATTAAGAGGGCGGGCTGAAGCTTTCTTT
-,TRBJ1-4,TRBV12-5,-,CASGLQQGLIEKLFF,TGTGCTAGTGGTTTGCAACAGGGTCTCATTGAAAAACTGTTTTTT
TRBD2,TRBJ2-2,TRBV2,-,CASSASGRGRAELFF,TGTGCCAGCAGTGCCAGCGGGAGGGGCCGGGCGGAGCTGTTTTTT
-,TRBJ1-2,TRBV30,few,CAWSSFRANYGYTF,TGTGCCTGGAGCTCCTTCCGGGCTAACTATGGCTACACCTTC
TRBD1,TRBJ2-3,TRBV27,-,CASSLRQGNGDTQYF,TGTGCCAGCAGTTTGAGACAGGGTAATGGAGATACGCAGTATTTT
TRBD1,TRBJ2-1,TRBV18,-,CASSRQGAEDNEQFF,TGTGCCAGCTCAAGACAGGGGGCTGAGGACAATGAGCAGTTCTTC
-,TRBJ2-3,TRBV30,-,CAWSKETGTGADTQYF,TGTGCCTGGAGTAAAGAGACAGGGACTGGTGCAGATACGCAGTATTTT
TRBD1,TRBJ2-2,TRBV28,-,CASSMGQLTGELFF,TGTGCCAGCAGCATGGGACAGCTCACCGGGGAGCTGTTTTTT
-,TRBJ2-6,TRBV29-1,-,CSVAGGTDPSGANVLTF,TGCAGCGTTGCAGGAGGGACAGACCCCTCTGGGGCCAACGTCCTGACTTTC
TRBD1,TRBJ1-4,TRBV7-2,-,CASSLGTGGWSEKLFF,TGTGCCAGCAGCTTAGGGACAGGGGGGTGGTCTGAAAAACTGTTTTTT
TRBD1,TRBJ1-5,TRBV4-1,-,CASSQHPGTGGHQPQHF,TGCGCCAGCAGCCAACATCCCGGGACAGGGGGCCATCAGCCCCAGCATTTT
TRBD2,TRBJ2-5,TRBV7-3,once,CASSSGLAGGETQYF,TGTGCCAGCAGCTCCGGACTAGCGGGAGGAGAGACCCAGTACTTC